Listed here are 32 T cell receptor beta chains from one sample, sequenced in a study of response to subunit inactivated influenza vaccine. TCRdb passed the RT-PCR reads through MiXCR, listing each CDR3 protein once. The repertoire holds about 800,000 distinct CDR3 sequences, with around 21% as singletons. Sequenced here: PBMCs from blood, sampled approximately 5 days after vaccination. Source of these receptors: a man aged 50-59 years who received an inactivated influenza vaccine.

This chain links TRBV20-1 with TRBJ1-1; the D gene is possibly TRBD1 (6 bases). The CDR3 sequence is 14 residues long. V was pared by 0 bases and J by 0 bases, with 8 bases between. Germline lookup yields CDR1 DFQATT and CDR2 SNEGSKA (reference sequence). CDR3 DNA sequence: TGCAGTGCTAGAGAGGGGGCCCTGAACACTGAAGCTTTCTTT. It translates to CSAREGALNTEAFF.

The chain uses TRBV15 and TRBJ2-5; 7 bases align to TRBD1. Per the germline V gene, CDR1 is LNHNV and CDR2 is YYDKDF (reference sequence). CDR3 length: 14 amino acids. Trimming removed 3 bases from V and 2 bases from J; junction bases left unmatched: 3. The CDR3 loop reads CATSSRGTQETQYF. As DNA, the CDR3 is TGTGCCACCAGCAGCAGGGGGACACAAGAGACCCAGTACTTC.

V usage is TRBV19 and J usage is TRBJ2-5; 8 nucleotides match TRBD2. Losses at the gene ends were 6 bases for V and 3 bases for J; bases not matched to a gene: 3. The CDR3 has 13 amino acids. The V gene's germline CDR1 is LNHDA and CDR2 SQIVND (reference sequence). The CDR3 nucleotides are TGTGCCAGTAGCAGACTAGCGAAAGAGACCCAGTACTTC. Amino acid sequence: CASSRLAKETQYF.

Concerning this clonotype itself: A junction boundary mismatches the germline segment, possibly from a read error. V gene TRBV7-7 combines with J gene TRBJ2-1, with no clear D. This CDR3 region has 14 residues. Germline V gene data show CDR1 as SSHAT and CDR2 as FNYEAQ (reference sequence). The CDR3 spells CASSPRAFDNEQFF. The CDR3, as DNA: TGTGCTAGCAGTCCTAGGGCATTCGACAATGAGCAGTTCTTC.

J is TRBJ1-6 and V is TRBV25-1; D uncertain. This CDR3 spans 14 amino acids. V was clipped by 2 bases and J by 4 bases, with 6 bases between them. Germline-derived CDR1 and CDR2 are MGHDK and SYGVNS. CDR3 region: CASSEPVYNSPLHF. DNA for the CDR3: TGTGCCAGCAGTGAACCAGTATATAATTCACCCCTCCACTTT.

The V call is TRBV28, the J call TRBJ2-1; the D gene is possibly TRBD2 (7 bases). The CDR3 totals 12 residues. V lost 9 bases to trimming and J lost 7 bases, with 13 bases between them. Germline CDR1 and CDR2: MDHEN and SYDVKM. The chain's CDR3 is CASEGGGNEQFF. Here the CDR3 DNA reads TGTGCCAGTGAGGGGGGAGGGAATGAGCAGTTCTTC.

This chain joins TRBV20-1 and TRBJ2-4, with 10 bases matching TRBD2. Germline-derived CDR1 and CDR2 are DFQATT and SNEGSKA (reference sequence). This CDR3 spans 17 amino acids. The V and J ends lost 2 bases and 0 bases, in that order; junction bases with no gene match: 7. For the CDR3, the DNA is TGCAGTGCTAGACCCGGACTAGCGGATTTAGCCAAAAACATTCAGTACTTC. It codes for CSARPGLADLAKNIQYF.

This clonotype was counted between two and nine times. The chain links TRBV4-2 to TRBJ2-7, with D tentatively TRBD1 or TRBD2 (5 bases each). CDR1 and CDR2 from the germline V gene are LGHNA and YNFKEQ. This CDR3 is 18 amino acids long. V was cut by 0 bases and J by 0 bases, with 18 bases left in between. The DNA for the CDR3 is TGTGCCAGCAGCCAAGATTCTCTCGGGACGGGTACCTCCTACGAGCAGTACTTC. Amino acids: CASSQDSLGTGTSYEQYF.

The table lists this clonotype with a few counts. The chain combines TRBV14 with TRBJ1-6; 8 bases are a match to TRBD1. After removal of 0 bases from V and 9 bases from J, the junction contained 1 base not matched to a gene. Looked up from germline, CDR1 is SGHDN and CDR2 is FVKESK. The CDR3 covers 14 residues. The CDR3 nucleotides read TGTGCCAGCAGCCAAGACAGGGGGCTTTCACCCCTCCACTTT. Translating gives CASSQDRGLSPLHF.

The genes are TRBV9 and TRBJ2-3; D gene unclear. Trimming pared 0 bases from V and 4 bases from J, leaving 9 bases between. The CDR3 is 14 amino acids. The germline V gene has CDR1 SGDLS and CDR2 YYNGEE. Written as DNA, the CDR3 is TGTGCCAGCAGCGTAGTAGAGCTCGCAGATACGCAGTATTTT. It specifies CASSVVELADTQYF. The full variable domain, completed using reference TRBV9 and TRBJ2-3, is DSGVTQTPKHLITATGQRVTLRCSPRSGDLSVYWYQQSLDQGLQFLIQYYNGEERAKGNILERFSAQQFPDLHSELNLSSLELGDSALYFCASSVVELADTQYFGPGTRLTVL.

The table lists this clonotype with a few counts. The chain carries TRBV25-1 and TRBJ1-4; no clear D. CDR1 MGHDK and CDR2 SYGVNS come from the germline V gene. The V gene lost 3 bases and the J gene lost 8 bases, with 13 bases spanning the gap. The CDR3 loop spans 14 amino acids. The CDR3 DNA follows: TGTGCCAGCAGTGACTGGGAATTTGACGAAAAACTGTTTTTT. This codes for CASSDWEFDEKLFF.

This clonotype has only a few counts. The chain uses TRBV4-1 and TRBJ2-4; D is uncertain. The CDR3 runs to 15 residues. Trimming shortened V by 0 bases and J by 0 bases, and 6 bases separated the two germline ends. CDR1 and CDR2 from the germline V gene are MGHRA and YSYEKL. The CDR3 DNA is TGCGCCAGCAGCCAAGAGCGTATAGCCAAAAACATTCAGTACTTC. Translation gives CASSQERIAKNIQYF.

This clonotype was counted only a few times. The V call is TRBV6-2 or TRBV6-3, the J call TRBJ2-1; possible D gene TRBD1, 6 bases. The CDR3 has 15 amino acids. Trimming removed 5 bases from V and 3 bases from J, with 14 bases in between. Germline V gene data show CDR1 as MNHEY and CDR2 as SVGEGT. The CDR3 reads CASSPDRSNYNEQFF. The DNA for the CDR3 is TGTGCCAGCAGTCCCGACAGGAGCAACTACAATGAGCAGTTCTTC.

This chain connects TRBV6-1 to TRBJ2-2; 9 bases fit TRBD2. The J segment lost 0 bases and the V segment lost 6 bases, leaving 8 bases of the junction unmatched. This CDR3 is built from 17 residues. The germline CDR1 and CDR2 sequences are MNHNS and SASEGT. The DNA for the CDR3 is TGTGCCAGCAGAGACCGCCGACTAGCGGCGAACACCGGGGAGCTGTTTTTT. This translates into CASRDRRLAANTGELFF.

The chain employs TRBV9 and TRBJ2-3; TRBD1 is a possible D gene (5 bases). The germline V gene has CDR1 SGDLS and CDR2 YYNGEE. The CDR3 is 15 amino acids. V was shortened by 3 bases and J by 2 bases, with 13 bases between the two germline ends. The chain's CDR3 is CASSATWGTTDTQYF. The CDR3 DNA reads as TGTGCCAGCAGCGCAACCTGGGGCACCACAGATACGCAGTATTTT.

In this sample, this clonotype turned up many times. The V gene is TRBV12-3 or TRBV12-4, the J gene TRBJ2-3; D is unclear. This CDR3 has 13 residues. Trimming cost V 6 bases and J 1 base, with 8 bases left between them. The CDR3 sequence: CASRTRGTDTQYF. The CDR3 nucleotides read TGTGCCAGCAGGACTCGGGGCACAGATACGCAGTATTTT.

This clonotype was picked up a small number of times. The chain couples TRBV28 to TRBJ2-7; 7 nucleotides match TRBD1. Germline V gives CDR1 MDHEN, CDR2 SYDVKM. Trimming removed 3 bases from V and 1 base from J; junction bases left unmatched: 6. The CDR3 totals 15 residues. The CDR3: CASSLIGGLSYEQYF. The CDR3 DNA reads as TGTGCCAGCAGTTTGATAGGGGGCCTATCCTACGAGCAGTACTTC. The whole variable domain, filled in from reference TRBV28 and TRBJ2-7, reads DVKVTQSSRYLVKRTGEKVFLECVQDMDHENMFWYRQDPGLGLRLIYFSYDVKMKEKGDIPEGYSVSREKKERFSLILESASTNQTSMYLCASSLIGGLSYEQYFGPGTRLTVT.

V usage is TRBV2 and J usage is TRBJ2-3; D is uncertain. The CDR3 extends over 11 amino acids. Germline CDR1 SNHLY, CDR2 FYNNEI. V was pared by 2 bases and J by 7 bases, with 4 bases between. The CDR3 DNA is TGTGCCAGCAGTGAAATATATACGCAGTATTTT. Its translation: CASSEIYTQYF.

This chain connects TRBV12-3 or TRBV12-4 to TRBJ1-2; TRBD1 might be the D (5 bases). The CDR3 has 13 amino acids. V was clipped by 5 bases and J by 4 bases, with 11 bases between them. As DNA, the CDR3 is TGTGCCAGCAGTCCGATAGACAGCTATGGCTACACCTTC. Protein: CASSPIDSYGYTF.

In this sample, this clonotype turned up a few times. The chain has TRBV30 and TRBJ2-2; 8 positions match TRBD1. V shed 4 bases and J 6 bases; nucleotides not matched to a gene: 7. The CDR3 has 14 residues. Germline lookup yields CDR1 GTSNPN and CDR2 SVGIG (reference sequence). The CDR3 here is CAWNLQGGAGELFF. The CDR3, as DNA: TGTGCCTGGAACCTACAGGGGGGTGCCGGGGAGCTGTTTTTT. Using reference TRBV30 and TRBJ2-2 for the parts outside the CDR3, the full variable domain is SQTIHQWPATLVQPVGSPLSLECTVEGTSNPNLYWYRQAAGRGLQLLFYSVGIGQISSEVPQNLSASRPQDRQFILSSKKLLLSDSGFYLCAWNLQGGAGELFFGEGSRLTVL.

This clonotype turned up a few times. The chain couples TRBV7-6 to TRBJ2-1, with D perhaps TRBD1 (6 bases). The V gene's germline CDR1 is SGHVS and CDR2 FNYEAQ. V lost 6 bases and J 11 bases, leaving 14 bases between the germline ends. The CDR3 has 12 amino acids. The CDR3 DNA sequence: TGTGCCAGCAGTCCACAGGGATCCCAGCAGTTCTTC. Its translation is CASSPQGSQQFF.

Here the CDR3 DNA reads TGTGCCAGCAGCCATGTTTTGGACAGCCTTTTTGTCGCAGATACGCAGTATTTT. It codes for CASSHVLDSLFVADTQYF. This chain uses TRBV14 with TRBJ2-3; tentatively, D is TRBD1 (6 bases). The germline gives CDR1 SGHDN, CDR2 FVKESK. The CDR3 consists of 18 residues. Trimming cost V 3 bases and J 4 bases, with 23 bases left between them.

This chain uses TRBV4-2 with TRBJ2-7; 8 bases are a match to TRBD1. The CDR3 contains 14 residues. Germline trimming cut 3 bases from V and 5 bases from J; bases unmatched to any gene: 6. Germline CDR1 LGHNA, CDR2 YNFKEQ. The CDR3: CASSQRTGNHEQYF. The CDR3 coding sequence is TGTGCCAGCAGCCAGAGGACAGGGAACCACGAGCAGTACTTC.

Here the CDR3 reads CASSLGTGTRNNEQFF. CDR3 DNA: TGTGCCAGCAGCTTAGGAACCGGGACGCGAAACAATGAGCAGTTCTTC. The chain is built from TRBV7-9 and TRBJ2-1, with D perhaps TRBD1 or TRBD2 (5 bases each). Germline V gene data show CDR1 as SEHNR and CDR2 as FQNEAQ (reference sequence). There are 16 residues in the CDR3. V gave up 1 base and J gave up 5 bases, with 15 bases separating them.

The chain employs TRBV12-3 or TRBV12-4 and TRBJ2-5; D uncertain. V was trimmed by 3 bases and J by 5 bases, leaving 25 bases between them. This CDR3 is 18 amino acids long. The CDR3 region is CASSFGYGLTVAVETQYF. CDR3 coding DNA: TGTGCCAGCAGTTTTGGATACGGGCTGACCGTGGCTGTGGAGACCCAGTACTTC.

This clonotype was detected many times. The chain links TRBV6-2 or TRBV6-3 to TRBJ1-5; the D gene is possibly TRBD1 (6 bases). CDR1 is MNHEY and CDR2 is SVGEGT in the germline V gene. The CDR3 spans 15 residues. Trimming removed 2 bases from V and 9 bases from J, with 17 bases in between. The CDR3: CASSYQEGDVRPQHF. The CDR3 region has the DNA TGTGCCAGCAGTTACCAGGAGGGGGACGTTCGGCCCCAGCATTTT.

This clonotype appeared a few times. The rearrangement uses TRBV5-4 and TRBJ1-1; tentatively, D is TRBD1 (6 bases). The CDR3 runs to 14 residues. CDR1 is SGHNT and CDR2 is YYREEE in the germline V gene (reference sequence). V lost 4 bases and J 0 bases, leaving 10 bases between the germline ends. CDR3 DNA sequence: TGTGCCAGCAGCATCGGACAGATGAACACTGAAGCTTTCTTT. Translated: CASSIGQMNTEAFF.

Many counts were recorded for this clonotype. V and J are TRBV5-1 and TRBJ2-7; 8 nucleotides line up with TRBD1. This CDR3 contains 14 residues. The V gene end was trimmed by 4 bases and the J gene end by 6 bases; junction bases not matched to a gene: 9. Germline lookup yields CDR1 SGHRS and CDR2 YFSETQ. DNA of the CDR3: TGCGCCAGCAGCGACCCCGACAGGGGACGCGAGCAGTACTTC. It codes for CASSDPDRGREQYF.

This clonotype came up a few times. The chain has TRBV10-3 and TRBJ2-6; 11 positions agree with TRBD2. The CDR3 length is 19 residues. V was pared by 2 bases and J by 2 bases, with 8 bases of the junction left unmatched. Germline values: CDR1 ENHRY, CDR2 SYGVKD. The DNA for the CDR3 is TGTGCCATCAGTGAGGGCCTTAGCGGGAGGGCCCCTGGGGCCAACGTCCTGACTTTC. Protein sequence: CAISEGLSGRAPGANVLTF.

This clonotype was observed a few times. The gene calls are TRBV28 and TRBJ2-2; D not resolved. The CDR3 loop spans 15 amino acids. V was clipped by 3 bases and J by 0 bases, with 8 bases between them. Germline assignment: CDR1 MDHEN and CDR2 SYDVKM. CDR3 loop: CASSFSSPNTGELFF. In nucleotides, the CDR3 is TGTGCCAGCAGTTTCTCCTCGCCGAACACCGGGGAGCTGTTTTTT.

This sequence joins TRBV5-1 and TRBJ2-1; D tentatively fits TRBD1 or TRBD2 (5 bases each). Per germline, CDR1 SGHRS and CDR2 YFSETQ. V was shortened by 0 bases and J by 5 bases, with 15 bases between the two germline ends. CDR3 length: 16 residues. The chain's CDR3 is CASSLGLGLADNEQFF. For the CDR3, the DNA is TGCGCCAGCAGCTTGGGCTTGGGGCTAGCCGACAATGAGCAGTTCTTC.

This clonotype has more than one count but fewer than ten. V gene TRBV20-1 combines with J gene TRBJ2-2; perhaps TRBD1 as D (5 bases). V lost 3 bases and J 0 bases, leaving 11 bases between the germline ends. There are 15 residues in the CDR3. The germline gives CDR1 DFQATT, CDR2 SNEGSKA (reference sequence). The CDR3 DNA sequence: TGCAGTGCTAGGGGCTCGACAGCGAACACCGGGGAGCTGTTTTTT. Its protein is CSARGSTANTGELFF.